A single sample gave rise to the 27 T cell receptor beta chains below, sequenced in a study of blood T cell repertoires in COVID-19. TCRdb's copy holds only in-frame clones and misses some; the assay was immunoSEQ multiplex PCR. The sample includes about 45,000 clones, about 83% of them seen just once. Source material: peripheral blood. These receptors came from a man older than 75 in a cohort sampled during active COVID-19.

The CDR3: CASSSPRGAGRGYTF. DNA for the CDR3: TGTGCCAGCAGTTCCCCGCGGGGCGCAGGGCGTGGCTACACCTTC. The chain employs TRBV6-6 and TRBJ1-2; TRBD1 might be the D (5 bases). CDR1 and CDR2 (germline): MNHNY, SVGAGI (reference sequence). Trimming removed 4 bases at V and 7 bases at J, with 19 bases between. CDR3 length equals 15 residues.

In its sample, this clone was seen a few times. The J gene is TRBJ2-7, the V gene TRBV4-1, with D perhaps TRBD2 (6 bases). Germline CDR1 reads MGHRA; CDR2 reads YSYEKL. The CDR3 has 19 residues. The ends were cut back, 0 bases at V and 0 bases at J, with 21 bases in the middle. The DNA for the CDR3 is TGCGCCAGCAGCCAAGAACCGGCCCGCGGGACCGCTATCTCCTACGAGCAGTACTTC. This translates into CASSQEPARGTAISYEQYF.

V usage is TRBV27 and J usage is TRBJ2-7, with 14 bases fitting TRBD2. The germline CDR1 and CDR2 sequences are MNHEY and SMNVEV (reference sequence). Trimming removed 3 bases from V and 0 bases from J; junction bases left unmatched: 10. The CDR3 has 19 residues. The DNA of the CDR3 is TGTGCCAGCAGTTTCCATGGACTAGCGGGAGGTCGTAGCTCCTACGAGCAGTACTTC. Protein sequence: CASSFHGLAGGRSSYEQYF.

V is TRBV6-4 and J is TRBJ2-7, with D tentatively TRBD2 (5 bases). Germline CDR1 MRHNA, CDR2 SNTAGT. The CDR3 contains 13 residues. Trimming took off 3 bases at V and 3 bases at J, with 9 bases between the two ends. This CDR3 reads CASSDSAGYEQYF. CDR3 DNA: TGTGCCAGCAGTGATTCGGCGGGCTACGAGCAGTACTTC.

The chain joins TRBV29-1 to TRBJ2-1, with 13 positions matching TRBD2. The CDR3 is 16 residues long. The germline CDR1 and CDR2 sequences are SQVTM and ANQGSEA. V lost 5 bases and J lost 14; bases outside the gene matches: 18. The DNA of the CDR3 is TGCAGCGTTAAAGGAAAACTAGCGGGAGGGCCGAATTTCGAGTTCTTC. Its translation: CSVKGKLAGGPNFEFF.

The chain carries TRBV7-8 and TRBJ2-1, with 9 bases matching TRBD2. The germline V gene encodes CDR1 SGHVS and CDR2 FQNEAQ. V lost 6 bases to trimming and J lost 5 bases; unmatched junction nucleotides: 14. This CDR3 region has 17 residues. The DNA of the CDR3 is TGTGCCAGCAGGCTTCCTTTGAAACTAGCGGGCCACAATGAGCAGTTCTTC. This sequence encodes CASRLPLKLAGHNEQFF.

Here the CDR3 reads CASSYPSTGGTEAFF. The CDR3 DNA is TGTGCCAGCAGTTACCCCTCGACAGGGGGCACTGAAGCTTTCTTT. The chain combines TRBV6-6 with TRBJ1-1; TRBD1 matches 9 bases. The CDR3 has 15 amino acids. CDR1 and CDR2 from the germline V gene are MNHNY and SVGAGI (reference sequence). Trimming removed 2 bases from V and 4 bases from J; junction bases left unmatched: 5.

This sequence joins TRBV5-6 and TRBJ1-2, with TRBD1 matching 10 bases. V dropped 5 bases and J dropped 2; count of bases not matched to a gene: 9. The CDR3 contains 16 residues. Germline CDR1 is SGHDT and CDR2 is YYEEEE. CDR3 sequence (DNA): TGTGCCAGCAGGTCCCCGGGACAGGGGTTAAACTATGGCTACACCTTC. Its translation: CASRSPGQGLNYGYTF.

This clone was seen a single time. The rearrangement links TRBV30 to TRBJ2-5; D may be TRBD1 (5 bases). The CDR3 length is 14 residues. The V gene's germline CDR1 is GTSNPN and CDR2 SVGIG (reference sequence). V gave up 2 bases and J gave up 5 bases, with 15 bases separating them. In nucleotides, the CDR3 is TGTGCCTGGAGTTTAGGGCCAGGGCGGGAGACCCAGTACTTC. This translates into CAWSLGPGRETQYF.

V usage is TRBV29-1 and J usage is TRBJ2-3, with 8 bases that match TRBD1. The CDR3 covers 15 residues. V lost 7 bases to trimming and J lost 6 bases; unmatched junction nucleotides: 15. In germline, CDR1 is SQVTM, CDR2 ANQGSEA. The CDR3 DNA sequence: TGCAGCGGCACCGGGGCAGGGGGCGCGTGGGATACGCAGTATTTT. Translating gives CSGTGAGGAWDTQYF.

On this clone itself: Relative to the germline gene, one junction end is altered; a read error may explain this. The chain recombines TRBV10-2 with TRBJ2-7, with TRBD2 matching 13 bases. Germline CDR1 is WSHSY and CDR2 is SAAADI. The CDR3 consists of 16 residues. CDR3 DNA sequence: TGCACCAGCAGTCAGACTAGCGGGGGGTCCTCCTACGAGCAGTACTTC. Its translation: CTSSQTSGGSSYEQYF.

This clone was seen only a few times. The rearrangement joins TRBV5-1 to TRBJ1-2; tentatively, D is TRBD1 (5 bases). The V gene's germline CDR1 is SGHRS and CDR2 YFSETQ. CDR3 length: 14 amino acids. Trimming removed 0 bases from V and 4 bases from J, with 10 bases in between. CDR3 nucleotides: TGCGCCAGCAGCTTGGACCAGGGCACCTATGGCTACACCTTC. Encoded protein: CASSLDQGTYGYTF.

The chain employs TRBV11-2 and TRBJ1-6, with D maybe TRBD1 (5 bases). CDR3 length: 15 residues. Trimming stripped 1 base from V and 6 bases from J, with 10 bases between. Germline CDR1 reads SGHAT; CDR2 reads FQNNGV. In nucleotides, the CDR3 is TGTGCCAGCAGCTTAGCAGGGTTAAGTAATTCACCCCTCCACTTT. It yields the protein CASSLAGLSNSPLHF.

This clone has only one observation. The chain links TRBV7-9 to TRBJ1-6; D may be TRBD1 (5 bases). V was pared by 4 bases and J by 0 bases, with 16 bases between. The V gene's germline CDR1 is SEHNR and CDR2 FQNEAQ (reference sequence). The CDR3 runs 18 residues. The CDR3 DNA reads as TGTGCCAGCAGCTCACACCGACAGAAGAGCTCCTATAATTCACCCCTCCACTTT. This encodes CASSSHRQKSSYNSPLHF. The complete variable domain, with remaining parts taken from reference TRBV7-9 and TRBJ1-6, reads DTGVSQNPRHKITKRGQNVTFRCDPISEHNRLYWYRQTLGQGPEFLTYFQNEAQLEKSRLLSDRFSAERPKGSFSTLEIQRTEQGDSAMYLCASSSHRQKSSYNSPLHFGNGTRLTVT.

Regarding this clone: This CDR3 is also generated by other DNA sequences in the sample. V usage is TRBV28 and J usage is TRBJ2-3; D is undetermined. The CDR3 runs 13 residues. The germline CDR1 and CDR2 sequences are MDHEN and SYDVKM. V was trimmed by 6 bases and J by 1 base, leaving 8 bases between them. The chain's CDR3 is CASSLFGTDTQYF. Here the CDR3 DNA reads TGTGCCAGCAGCCTATTCGGCACAGATACGCAGTATTTT.

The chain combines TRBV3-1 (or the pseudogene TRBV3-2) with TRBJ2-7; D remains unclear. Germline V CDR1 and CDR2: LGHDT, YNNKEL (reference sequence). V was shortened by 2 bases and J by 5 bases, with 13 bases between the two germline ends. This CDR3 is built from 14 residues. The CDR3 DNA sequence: TGTGCCAGCAGCCAAACCTACGAACCCCACGAGCAGTACTTC. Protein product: CASSQTYEPHEQYF.

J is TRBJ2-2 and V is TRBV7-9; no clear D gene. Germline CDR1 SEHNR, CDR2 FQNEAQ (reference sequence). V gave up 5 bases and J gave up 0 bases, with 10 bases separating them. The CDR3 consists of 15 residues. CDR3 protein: CASSRDFANTGELFF. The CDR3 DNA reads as TGTGCCAGCAGCCGAGACTTCGCGAACACCGGGGAGCTGTTTTTT.

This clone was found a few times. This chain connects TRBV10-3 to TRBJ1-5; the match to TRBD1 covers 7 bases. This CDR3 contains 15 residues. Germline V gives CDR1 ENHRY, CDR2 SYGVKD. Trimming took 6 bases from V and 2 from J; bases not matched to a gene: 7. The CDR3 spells CAISLTGSGNQPQHF. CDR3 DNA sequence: TGTGCCATCAGCCTGACAGGGAGTGGCAATCAGCCCCAGCATTTT.

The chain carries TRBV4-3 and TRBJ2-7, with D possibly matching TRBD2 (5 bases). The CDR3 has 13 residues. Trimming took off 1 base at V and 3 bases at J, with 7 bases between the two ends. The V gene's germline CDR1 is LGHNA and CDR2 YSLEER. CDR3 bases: TGCGCCAGCAGCCAAGGACTATACTACGAGCAGTACTTC. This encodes CASSQGLYYEQYF.

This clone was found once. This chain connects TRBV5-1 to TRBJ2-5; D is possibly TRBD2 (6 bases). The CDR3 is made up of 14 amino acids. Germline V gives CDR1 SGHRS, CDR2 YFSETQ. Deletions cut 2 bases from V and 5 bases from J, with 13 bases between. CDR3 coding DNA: TGCGCCAGCAGCTTCGGGACTTCGGAGGAGACCCAGTACTTC. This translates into CASSFGTSEETQYF. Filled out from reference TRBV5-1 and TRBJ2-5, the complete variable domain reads KAGVTQTPRYLIKTRGQQVTLSCSPISGHRSVSWYQQTPGQGLQFLFEYFSETQRNKGNFPGRFSGRQFSNSRSEMNVSTLELGDSALYLCASSFGTSEETQYFGPGTRLLVL.

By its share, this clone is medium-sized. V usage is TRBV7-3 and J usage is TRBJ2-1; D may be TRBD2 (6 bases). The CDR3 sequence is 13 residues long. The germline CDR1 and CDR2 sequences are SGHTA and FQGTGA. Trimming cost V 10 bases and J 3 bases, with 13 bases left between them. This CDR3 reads CAIRYGGYNEQFF. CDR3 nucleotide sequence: TGTGCCATTAGGTACGGGGGCTACAATGAGCAGTTCTTC.

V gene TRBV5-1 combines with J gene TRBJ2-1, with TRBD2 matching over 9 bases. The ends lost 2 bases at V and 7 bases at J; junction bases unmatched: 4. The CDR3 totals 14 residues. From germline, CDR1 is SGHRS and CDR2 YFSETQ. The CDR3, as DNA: TGCGCCAGCAGCTTTGCGGGAGGGTATAATGAGCAGTTCTTC. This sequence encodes CASSFAGGYNEQFF.

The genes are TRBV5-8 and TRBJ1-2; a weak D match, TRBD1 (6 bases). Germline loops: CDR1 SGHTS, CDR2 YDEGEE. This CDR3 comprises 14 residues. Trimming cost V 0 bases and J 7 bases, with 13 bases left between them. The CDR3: CASSLGPGVVGYTF. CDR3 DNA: TGTGCCAGCAGCTTGGGCCCAGGGGTTGTTGGCTACACCTTC.

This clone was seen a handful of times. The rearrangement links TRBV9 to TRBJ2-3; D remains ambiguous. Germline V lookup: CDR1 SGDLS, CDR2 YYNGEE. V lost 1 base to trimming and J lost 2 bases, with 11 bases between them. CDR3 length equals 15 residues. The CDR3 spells CASSVSADSTDTQYF. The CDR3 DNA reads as TGTGCCAGCAGCGTATCGGCAGACTCCACAGATACGCAGTATTTT.

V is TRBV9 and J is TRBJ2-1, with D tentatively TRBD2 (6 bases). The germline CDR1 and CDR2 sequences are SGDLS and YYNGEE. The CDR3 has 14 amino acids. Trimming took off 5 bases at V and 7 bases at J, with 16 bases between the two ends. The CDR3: CASRAPGVGNEQFF. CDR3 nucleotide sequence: TGTGCCAGCAGGGCTCCGGGGGTGGGGAATGAGCAGTTCTTC.

The CDR3 protein is CASSLGTLEQYF. The DNA for the CDR3 is TGTGCCAGCAGTTTAGGGACACTCGAGCAGTACTTC. The chain employs TRBV28 and TRBJ2-7; D is possibly TRBD1 (6 bases). Germline V gives CDR1 MDHEN, CDR2 SYDVKM. CDR3 length equals 12 residues. Trimming stripped 2 bases from V and 6 bases from J, with 8 bases between.

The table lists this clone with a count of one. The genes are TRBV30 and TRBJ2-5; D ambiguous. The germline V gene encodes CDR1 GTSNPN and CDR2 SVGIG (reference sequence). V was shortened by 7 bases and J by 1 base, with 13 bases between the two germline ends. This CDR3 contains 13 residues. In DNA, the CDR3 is TGTGCCTCGAGCAAGAGTGGCCAAGAGACCCAGTACTTC. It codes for CASSKSGQETQYF. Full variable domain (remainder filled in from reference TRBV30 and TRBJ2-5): SQTIHQWPATLVQPVGSPLSLECTVEGTSNPNLYWYRQAAGRGLQLLFYSVGIGQISSEVPQNLSASRPQDRQFILSSKKLLLSDSGFYLCASSKSGQETQYFGPGTRLLVL.